These T cell receptor beta chains were read from a single sample in a study of identical twins. MiXCR, run by TCRdb on the 5' RACE reads, gives a single entry per CDR3 protein. The profile shows 240,000 or so distinct CDR3 sequences, 9.5% to 15% of them singletons. These data were also reused for a study on yellow fever vaccine responses in identical twins.

Sequenced sample: memory (CD45RO+) T cells sorted from blood. Receptor source: a woman aged 18-30 years in good health. Each CDR3 is given with its conserved first and last residue. The D gene is left open where the match is weak. Expanded clones get a size class; other rows say once, few or many, or leave the size out.

clone_size d_call cdr3_length j_call v_call cdr3_aa cdr3_nt
many - 11 TRBJ2-5 TRBV29-1 CSGTAGETQYF TGCAGCGGGACGGCTGGAGAGACCCAGTACTTC
few - 14 TRBJ1-1 TRBV7-2 CASSHEGLGTEAFF TGTGCCAGCAGCCACGAGGGGTTGGGGACTGAAGCTTTCTTT
few TRBD2 13 TRBJ2-5 TRBV6-2/TRBV6-3 CASSYFREGTQYF TGTGCCAGCAGTTACTTCCGGGAGGGGACCCAGTACTTC
- - 16 TRBJ2-2 TRBV6-1 CASMVYGGSRTGELFF TGTGCCAGCATGGTCTACGGGGGTAGTAGAACCGGGGAGCTGTTTTTT
- TRBD1 14 TRBJ1-1 TRBV12-3/TRBV12-4 CASSVTGGLTEAFF TGTGCCAGCAGTGTGACAGGGGGCTTAACTGAAGCTTTCTTT
few - 14 TRBJ2-3 TRBV20-1 CSARDGGSTDTQYF TGCAGTGCTAGAGATGGGGGGAGCACAGATACGCAGTATTTT
many - 14 TRBJ1-1 TRBV6-1 CASSEWTGNTEAFF TGTGCCAGCAGTGAATGGACGGGTAACACTGAAGCTTTCTTT
- - 16 TRBJ2-1 TRBV12-3/TRBV12-4 CASSLAEGSGGDEQFF TGTGCCAGCAGTTTAGCGGAGGGCTCCGGAGGGGATGAGCAGTTCTTC
many - 15 TRBJ1-5 TRBV6-1 CASSLTGGDNQPQHF TGTGCCAGCAGCCTAACGGGAGGAGATAATCAGCCCCAGCATTTT
- - 17 TRBJ2-3 TRBV6-1 CASSALSGAGGTDTQYF TGTGCCAGCAGCGCCCTTTCGGGGGCAGGGGGCACAGATACGCAGTATTTT
few - 14 TRBJ2-6 TRBV29-1 CSVAGSTGANVLTF TGCAGCGTTGCCGGGAGTACTGGGGCCAACGTCCTGACTTTC
few - 15 TRBJ2-1 TRBV20-1 CSAPGPAGTYNEQFF TGCAGTGCCCCTGGCCCCGCGGGTACGTACAATGAGCAGTTCTTC
few TRBD2 15 TRBJ2-1 TRBV7-2 CASSLLTSLYNEQFF TGTGCCAGCAGCTTACTGACTAGCCTCTACAATGAGCAGTTCTTC
few - 14 TRBJ2-7 TRBV28 CASSRADGRLEQYF TGTGCCAGCAGTCGCGCCGACGGTAGACTCGAGCAGTACTTC
few - 14 TRBJ1-5 TRBV20-1 CSARVDRFDQPQHF TGCAGTGCTAGAGTCGACAGGTTTGATCAGCCCCAGCATTTT
many - 15 TRBJ2-3 TRBV9 CASSGGGISTDTQYF TGTGCCAGCAGCGGAGGAGGGATTAGCACAGATACGCAGTATTTT
many TRBD1 15 TRBJ2-7 TRBV7-2 CASSFMRQGGSEQYF TGTGCCAGCAGCTTCATGAGACAGGGGGGTAGCGAGCAGTACTTC
few TRBD1 13 TRBJ1-1 TRBV6-1 CATQRDRVAEAFF TGTGCCACCCAACGGGACAGGGTCGCTGAAGCTTTCTTT
few TRBD2 15 TRBJ2-5 TRBV11-2 CASSFQRGGGETQYF TGTGCCAGCAGCTTTCAGCGGGGGGGAGGAGAGACCCAGTACTTC
few - 12 TRBJ2-5 TRBV20-1 CSAEGLQQTQYF TGCAGTGCTGAGGGACTCCAGCAAACCCAGTACTTC
few TRBD2 15 TRBJ2-3 TRBV11-3 CASSLGAGSTDTQYF TGTGCCAGCAGCTTAGGAGCGGGATCCACAGATACGCAGTATTTT
few - 17 TRBJ1-3 TRBV6-1 CASSKRDGGNSGNTIYF TGTGCCAGCAGTAAACGCGACGGCGGCAACTCTGGAAACACCATATATTTT
- TRBD1 13 TRBJ1-4 TRBV7-9 CASTGTDNEKLFF TGTGCCAGCACGGGGACAGATAATGAAAAACTGTTTTTT
- - 12 TRBJ1-1 TRBV5-1 CASSWGGREAFF TGCGCCAGCAGCTGGGGGGGGCGCGAAGCTTTCTTT
- TRBD1 14 TRBJ1-3 TRBV4-2 CANSPGTAGNTIYF TGTGCCAACAGCCCAGGGACAGCAGGAAACACCATATATTTT
many TRBD1 16 TRBJ1-1 TRBV5-1 CASSPVGQGMNTEAFF TGCGCCAGCAGCCCGGTAGGACAGGGGATGAACACTGAAGCTTTCTTT
- TRBD2 14 TRBJ2-7 TRBV6-5 CASSYSGRPYEQYF TGTGCCAGCAGTTACAGCGGGAGACCATACGAGCAGTACTTC
many - 15 TRBJ1-3 TRBV5-1 CASSSAGGGENTIYF TGCGCCAGCAGCTCGGCCGGAGGAGGGGAAAACACCATATATTTT
- - 17 TRBJ2-5 TRBV5-1 CASSLSTGSGVQETQYF TGCGCCAGCAGCTTGTCCACAGGTTCGGGGGTCCAAGAGACCCAGTACTTC
- - 13 TRBJ2-7 TRBV7-3 CASSLTRTDEQYF TGTGCCAGCAGCTTAACGAGGACGGACGAGCAGTACTTC
- - 13 TRBJ1-2 TRBV20-1 CSARALGGQGYTF TGCAGTGCTAGAGCGCTGGGGGGGCAGGGCTACACCTTC
few TRBD2 15 TRBJ2-7 TRBV20-1 CSARDVAGGYYEQYF TGCAGTGCTAGAGATGTAGCGGGGGGATACTACGAGCAGTACTTC
- - 15 TRBJ2-1 TRBV7-2 CASRKIDWTSNEQFF TGTGCCAGCAGAAAAATAGACTGGACCAGCAATGAGCAGTTCTTC
few - 14 TRBJ2-2 TRBV20-1 CSARVRGAEGELFF TGCAGTGCTAGAGTTAGGGGGGCCGAGGGGGAGCTGTTTTTT
- TRBD1 14 TRBJ1-6 TRBV10-3 CAISEDRGDIPLHF TGTGCCATCAGTGAGGACAGGGGGGACATACCCCTCCACTTT
- TRBD2 17 TRBJ2-2 TRBV4-3 CASSQVPTSGRPGELFF TGCGCCAGCAGCCAAGTTCCGACTAGCGGGAGACCCGGGGAGCTGTTTTTT